Shown below are 22 T cell receptor beta chains from a single sample sequenced in a study of blood T cell repertoires in COVID-19. Profiling relied on immunoSEQ multiplex PCR, and the TCRdb table lists in-frame clones only, not all of them. In the table there are over 200,000 clones, less than 85% of which are singletons. Sequenced: peripheral blood. The receptors here all came from a woman aged 80 or older with COVID-19, enrolled during active disease.

The V gene is TRBV11-2, the J gene TRBJ1-4; D unresolved. Germline CDR1 SGHAT, CDR2 FQNNGV. The length of the CDR3 is 13 residues. The V end lost 7 bases, the J end lost 13 bases, and 19 bases lay between the germline ends. CDR3 in DNA: TGTGCCAGCACCCCGGGCCGGCGGGAGCGACTGTTTTTT. Encoded protein: CASTPGRRERLFF.

The rearrangement links TRBV19 to TRBJ1-2, with D perhaps TRBD1 (5 bases). V shed 5 bases and J shed 8 bases, with 9 bases lying between them. The CDR3 consists of 11 residues. Germline V lookup: CDR1 LNHDA, CDR2 SQIVND (reference sequence). CDR3 in amino acids: CASSLREGYTF. The CDR3 nucleotides read TGTGCCAGTAGTCTCAGGGAAGGCTACACCTTC.

V and J are TRBV11-3 and TRBJ2-2; D might be TRBD2 (6 bases). The CDR3 extends over 16 amino acids. The germline V and J ends were trimmed by 5 bases and 8 bases, with 21 bases remaining between them. Germline V CDR1 and CDR2: SGHNT, YENEEA. The CDR3, as DNA: TGTGCCAGCAGCCCATTTACCGGCCGGAGGGCAGGGGAGCTGTTTTTT. Its translation: CASSPFTGRRAGELFF.

This clone occurred a few times. This chain connects TRBV14 to TRBJ1-3; TRBD1 aligns across 8 bases. This CDR3 comprises 16 residues. Germline V gives CDR1 SGHDN, CDR2 FVKESK. The V segment lost 3 bases and the J segment 5 bases; nucleotides outside the gene matches: 9. DNA of the CDR3: TGTGCCAGCAGCCAGGCCGGACAGGGCACGAGAAACACCATATATTTT. The encoded protein is CASSQAGQGTRNTIYF.

This sequence joins TRBV5-1 and TRBJ2-7; 7 bases align to TRBD2. Germline V gene lookup returns CDR1 SGHRS and CDR2 YFSETQ. The CDR3 is 13 residues long. Trimming took 7 bases from V and 6 from J; bases not matched to a gene: 10. The CDR3 bases are TGCGCCAGCGGACCGGGGGGATCCGGCGAGCAGTACTTC. It encodes CASGPGGSGEQYF.

This clone was found a few times. The chain recombines TRBV4-1 with TRBJ1-3; D call uncertain. CDR1 and CDR2 (germline): MGHRA, YSYEKL. CDR3 length: 13 residues. Deletions cut 2 bases from V and 3 bases from J, with 5 bases between. The CDR3 reads CASSQTRGNTIYF. The CDR3 coding sequence is TGCGCCAGCAGCCAAACGCGTGGAAACACCATATATTTT.

This rearrangement joins TRBV5-6 to TRBJ2-5, with D perhaps matching TRBD2 (7 bases). The CDR3 extends over 17 amino acids. The germline V and J ends were trimmed by 1 base and 4 bases, with 20 bases remaining between them. The germline V gene has CDR1 SGHDT and CDR2 YYEEEE. CDR3 bases: TGTGCCAGCAGCTTGTGGCTGGGGGGGCGTACCCCAGAGACCCAGTACTTC. Residues: CASSLWLGGRTPETQYF.

This clone came up a few times. The chain recombines TRBV5-6 with TRBJ1-6; a weak D match, TRBD1 (6 bases). The germline V gene encodes CDR1 SGHDT and CDR2 YYEEEE. This CDR3 has 15 amino acids. V lost 3 bases and J 6 bases, leaving 13 bases between the germline ends. This CDR3 is CASSYRQALNSPLHF. The DNA of the CDR3 is TGTGCCAGCAGCTACCGACAGGCCCTTAATTCACCCCTCCACTTT. Variable domain in full (rest from reference TRBV5-6 and TRBJ1-6): DAGVTQSPTHLIKTRGQQVTLRCSPKSGHDTVSWYQQALGQGPQFIFQYYEEEERQRGNFPDRFSGHQFPNYSSELNVNALLLGDSALYLCASSYRQALNSPLHFGNGTRLTVT.

The chain uses TRBV6-5 and TRBJ2-1; D is undetermined. CDR3 length: 13 residues. Per germline, CDR1 MNHEY and CDR2 SVGAGI. V lost 4 bases, J lost 7 bases, and 11 bases lay in between. CDR3 nucleotides: TGTGCCAGCAGTTTGGCAGGCGCTAATGAGCAGTTCTTC. This codes for CASSLAGANEQFF.

This chain links TRBV27 with TRBJ1-2; D call uncertain. V lost 0 bases and J 8 bases, leaving 10 bases between the germline ends. The CDR3 has 13 residues. Germline CDR1 MNHEY, CDR2 SMNVEV (reference sequence). The CDR3 bases are TGTGCCAGCAGTTTATCCACAGTGTCGGGCTACACCTTC. This gives the protein CASSLSTVSGYTF.

V and J are TRBV5-1 and TRBJ2-3; TRBD2 matches at 12 bases. V dropped 4 bases and J dropped 5; count of bases not matched to a gene: 8. The CDR3 is 16 amino acids. Looked up from germline, CDR1 is SGHRS and CDR2 is YFSETQ. The CDR3 reads CASSAGTSGGIDTQYF. CDR3 nucleotides: TGCGCCAGCAGCGCGGGAACTAGCGGGGGGATAGATACGCAGTATTTT.

This clone showed up just a few times. The DNA of the CDR3 is TGTGCCAGCAGCCAAGACCCCTCCCAGCCCCAGCATTTT. This gives the protein CASSQDPSQPQHF. The genes are TRBV3-1 (or the pseudogene TRBV3-2) and TRBJ1-5; D gene uncertain. The V gene's germline CDR1 is LGHDT and CDR2 YNNKEL (reference sequence). Trimming pared 0 bases from V and 7 bases from J, leaving 7 bases between. This CDR3 comprises 13 residues.

This clone appeared a single time. The J gene is TRBJ2-6, the V gene TRBV6-2 or TRBV6-3; 7 bases match TRBD1. The germline gives CDR1 MNHEY, CDR2 SVGEGT. The CDR3 is made up of 16 amino acids. The junction had 8 bases not matched to a gene; V was cut back by 6 bases and J by 3 bases. CDR3 DNA: TGTGCCAGCAGCCGAATGACAGGGCTTGGGGCCAACGTCCTGACTTTC. Translated: CASSRMTGLGANVLTF.

In this sample, this clone turned up once. The chain recombines TRBV18 with TRBJ1-1; D is ambiguous. CDR1 is KGHSH and CDR2 is LQKENI in the germline V gene. The CDR3 runs 13 residues. V was clipped by 1 base and J by 10 bases, with 13 bases between them. In DNA, the CDR3 is TGTGCCAGCTCACCACAGGGTCGCGGAGGAGCTTTCTTT. Its protein is CASSPQGRGGAFF.

There are many counts of this clone. The V call is TRBV5-1, the J call TRBJ2-7; 7 bases line up with TRBD1. After removal of 2 bases from V and 2 bases from J, the junction contained 7 bases not matched to a gene. Germline CDR1 SGHRS, CDR2 YFSETQ. This CDR3 has 15 residues. CDR3 sequence reads: CASSLTGVNPYEQYF. Here the CDR3 DNA reads TGCGCCAGCAGCTTAACAGGGGTAAACCCCTACGAGCAGTACTTC.

V gene TRBV19 combines with J gene TRBJ2-2; no clear D. Trimming shortened V by 7 bases and J by 8 bases, and 17 bases separated the two germline ends. The CDR3 sequence is 14 residues long. Germline CDR1 and CDR2: LNHDA and SQIVND (reference sequence). The DNA for the CDR3 is TGTGCCAGTATCCAGCCGGGTAGAGCTGGGGAGCTGTTTTTT. Its protein is CASIQPGRAGELFF.

This sequence joins TRBV28 and TRBJ1-5, with D possibly being TRBD1 (5 bases). The V gene's germline CDR1 is MDHEN and CDR2 SYDVKM. CDR3 length equals 16 residues. With 6 bases removed from V and 1 base from J, the gap between germline ends came to 16 bases. CDR3 protein: CASSLSRGGSNQPQHF. The CDR3 DNA sequence: TGTGCCAGCAGCCTTTCTCGGGGGGGGAGCAATCAGCCCCAGCATTTT. Supplemented by reference TRBV28 and TRBJ1-5, the full variable domain reads DVKVTQSSRYLVKRTGEKVFLECVQDMDHENMFWYRQDPGLGLRLIYFSYDVKMKEKGDIPEGYSVSREKKERFSLILESASTNQTSMYLCASSLSRGGSNQPQHFGDGTRLSIL.

The chain links TRBV6-5 to TRBJ1-2, with 7 bases matching TRBD1. The CDR3 totals 14 residues. With V trimmed by 6 bases and J by 6 bases, 10 bases remained unmatched. Per the germline V gene, CDR1 is MNHEY and CDR2 is SVGAGI. DNA for the CDR3: TGTGCCAGCAGGGCCCCGGGCAGGGGGGATGGCTACACCTTC. It encodes CASRAPGRGDGYTF.

The J gene is TRBJ1-1, the V gene TRBV7-9; D not certain. The ends were cut back, 4 bases at V and 4 bases at J, with 13 bases in the middle. The germline V gene has CDR1 SEHNR and CDR2 FQNEAQ (reference sequence). The length of the CDR3 is 14 residues. The CDR3 sequence is CASSSREGSTEAFF. For the CDR3, the DNA is TGTGCCAGCAGCTCCCGGGAGGGAAGCACTGAAGCTTTCTTT.

V and J are TRBV10-3 and TRBJ1-5; D perhaps matches TRBD1 (6 bases). The length of the CDR3 is 15 residues. V shed 4 bases and J shed 7 bases, with 17 bases lying between them. Per germline, CDR1 ENHRY and CDR2 SYGVKD. The CDR3 reads CAISVRGAGEQPQHF. The CDR3 coding sequence is TGTGCCATCAGTGTACGGGGGGCTGGAGAACAGCCCCAGCATTTT.

Only one count was recorded for this clone. The chain combines TRBV28 with TRBJ1-1; D might be TRBD1 (5 bases). The CDR3 is 16 amino acids. Germline CDR1 MDHEN, CDR2 SYDVKM. Trimming stripped 4 bases from V and 0 bases from J, with 15 bases between. CDR3 bases: TGTGCCAGCAGTTGGCCCGGACACAGCATGAACACTGAAGCTTTCTTT. This translates into CASSWPGHSMNTEAFF.

This clone was counted between two and nine times. The chain recombines TRBV19 with TRBJ2-3, with D possibly being TRBD2 (6 bases). The CDR3 consists of 15 residues. CDR1 LNHDA and CDR2 SQIVND come from the germline V gene (reference sequence). The V gene lost 5 bases and the J gene lost 5 bases, with 17 bases spanning the gap. The CDR3 DNA reads TGTGCCAGTAGTGTGGAGGGCAGGGCGAAAGATACGCAGTATTTT. It is translated as CASSVEGRAKDTQYF.